The clone carrying this T cell receptor beta chain was counted only a few times. The sample belongs to a study of blood T cell repertoires in COVID-19. On the study more broadly: Specimens from acute and convalescent COVID-19 originated in the United States, Italy and Spain. Nucleic acid was either cDNA or gDNA, and it came from T cells, B-cell-depleted T cells, or PBMCs.

Authors' methods: Researchers report that nucleated cell counts were estimated from reference gene primer amplification. The protocol was immunoSEQ multiplex PCR, while the TCRdb copy is restricted to in-frame clones and leaves out a portion. V, J and clone size derive from that table, while D and trimming were established from the DNA sequence. This table holds about 210,000 clones, about 89% found once. Germline assignment: CDR1 LNHDA and CDR2 SQIVND (reference sequence). The CDR3 extends over 15 amino acids. Trimming stripped 5 bases from V and 6 bases from J, with 19 bases between. What was sequenced was peripheral blood. The V call is TRBV19, the J call TRBJ1-1; a possible D gene is TRBD1 (5 bases). This TCR was sampled from a woman aged 40 to 55 with acute or convalescent COVID-19. The CDR3 loop reads CASSFQDTKVSEAFF. For the CDR3, the DNA is TGTGCCAGTAGTTTTCAGGACACGAAGGTCTCTGAAGCTTTCTTT.